These T cell receptor beta chains were read from a single sample in a study of technical replicates of blood from a handful of donors. Using immunoSEQ multiplex PCR, the repertoire was profiled, and TCRdb retains in-frame clones only, with some absent. This table has 90,000 to 100,000 clones, almost 97% appearing once. Sequenced sample: T cells isolated from PBMCs. The origin of the receptors is a human donor in good health. Both conserved end residues are part of each CDR3. The D gene is left open where the match is weak. Clone size is not always given. Where it is, it says once, few, many or a class for expanded clones.

d_gene	j_gene	v_gene	abundance	CDR3nt	CDR3aa
NA	TRBJ1-1	TRBV2	few	TGTGCCAGCAGTCCGGGTCTTTTCGGTGAAGCTTTCTTT	CASSPGLFGEAFF
TRBD2	TRBJ2-3	TRBV29-1	NA	TGCAGCGGATCTATAGCGGGAGGAGCAGATACGCAGTATTTT	CSGSIAGGADTQYF
NA	TRBJ1-2	TRBV6-5	NA	TGTGCCAGCAGTTATAGGGGCGTTCCTAACTATGGCTACACCTTC	CASSYRGVPNYGYTF
TRBD1	TRBJ1-2	TRBV18	NA	TGTGCCAGCTCACCGTCGACAGGGGATAACTATGGCTACACCTTC	CASSPSTGDNYGYTF
TRBD2	TRBJ2-5	TRBV7-9	NA	TGTGCCAGCAGCTTAATGCGGGAGATCGGGGAGACCCAGTACTTC	CASSLMREIGETQYF
NA	TRBJ1-1	TRBV5-1	NA	TGCGCCAGCGACCCAACAGGGAGTCCCGTGAACACTGAAGCTTTCTTT	CASDPTGSPVNTEAFF
NA	TRBJ2-3	TRBV7-3	NA	TGTGCCAGCAGCCGTAGACTTGGATCTAGCACAGATACGCAGTATTTT	CASSRRLGSSTDTQYF
NA	TRBJ2-7	TRBV2	NA	TGTGCCAGCAGGGGGACCGGGACTCCGGCTCACGAGCAGTACTTC	CASRGTGTPAHEQYF
NA	TRBJ2-1	TRBV9	NA	TGTGCCAGCAGCGAGGCAGGGCGCAATGAGCAGTTCTTC	CASSEAGRNEQFF
NA	TRBJ1-2	TRBV19	NA	TGTGCCAGTAACCCCTCGAGGAGGGACGGCCTCTATGGCTACACCTTC	CASNPSRRDGLYGYTF
TRBD1	TRBJ1-2	TRBV28	NA	TGTGCCAGCAGTAAATACCTGAGGACAGGGAAGGAATATGGCTACACCTTC	CASSKYLRTGKEYGYTF
TRBD1	TRBJ2-1	TRBV19	NA	TGTGCCAGTAGTATAGGGTTACCGGGACAGGGGGGGGAGCAGTTCTTC	CASSIGLPGQGGEQFF
NA	TRBJ1-1	TRBV6-5	NA	TGTGCCAGCAGTTACGTTAGTGACACTGAAGCTTTCTTT	CASSYVSDTEAFF
NA	TRBJ2-1	TRBV6-6	once	TGTGCCAGCACCGGAGCGGACCGCAGGAGCCATGAGCAGTTCTTC	CASTGADRRSHEQFF